The 5 T cell receptor beta chains below all came from one sample that was sequenced in a study of cytomegalovirus exposure and HLA in healthy donors. Profiled with immunoSEQ multiplex PCR; TCRdb holds only in-frame clones, not every one. Among 100,000 to 150,000 clones, roughly nine tenths were seen once, and the ten largest hold around 1.2%. Sequenced input: PBMCs. These receptors all stem from a woman aged 18-30 years in good health and CMV-seronegative.

This clone was observed a single time. The rearrangement joins TRBV14 to TRBJ1-4; 9 positions agree with TRBD1. V dropped 4 bases and J dropped 10; count of bases not matched to a gene: 10. The germline CDR1 and CDR2 sequences are SGHDN and FVKESK. This CDR3 spans 15 amino acids. CDR3 nucleotide sequence: TGTGCCAGCAGCCCCTTTGGGACAGGGATCGGAAAACTGTTTTTT. Translation gives CASSPFGTGIGKLFF. Filled out from reference TRBV14 and TRBJ1-4, the complete variable domain reads EAGVTQFPSHSVIEKGQTVTLRCDPISGHDNLYWYRRVMGKEIKFLLHFVKESKQDESGMPNNRFLAERTGGTYSTLKVQPAELEDSGVYFCASSPFGTGIGKLFFGSGTQLSVL.

The chain couples TRBV6-1 to TRBJ2-1; TRBD2 matches 10 bases. This CDR3 contains 14 residues. With V trimmed by 5 bases and J by 6 bases, 4 bases remained unmatched. Germline V CDR1 and CDR2: MNHNS, SASEGT. CDR3 residues: CASSSSGRVNEQFF. CDR3 DNA: TGTGCCAGCAGTTCGAGCGGGAGGGTCAATGAGCAGTTCTTC.

This clone showed up just once. This chain uses TRBV2 with TRBJ2-7; no reliable D call. The CDR3 sequence is 15 residues long. Trimming stripped 7 bases from V and 3 bases from J, with 19 bases between. In germline, CDR1 is SNHLY, CDR2 FYNNEI. CDR3 DNA sequence: TGTGCCAGCATCCAGTTGGCGGTGATGGACTACGAGCAGTACTTC. This sequence encodes CASIQLAVMDYEQYF.

The gene calls are TRBV10-3 and TRBJ1-2, with D perhaps matching TRBD1 (6 bases). Per germline, CDR1 ENHRY and CDR2 SYGVKD. The length of the CDR3 is 13 residues. Trimming removed 3 bases from V and 4 bases from J, with 9 bases in between. The CDR3 coding sequence is TGTGCCATCAGTGATACAGGGTCCTATGGCTACACCTTC. Translated: CAISDTGSYGYTF.

The CDR3 reads CASRSAGGENTGELFF. The CDR3 coding sequence is TGTGCCAGCAGATCAGCGGGGGGAGAGAACACCGGGGAGCTGTTTTTT. This rearrangement joins TRBV7-2 to TRBJ2-2; 9 bases fit TRBD2. V trimming: 6 bases; J trimming: 1 base; junction bases outside the gene matches: 6. Germline CDR1 is SGHTA and CDR2 is FQGNSA. This CDR3 comprises 16 residues.